Listed below are T cell receptor beta chains from one sample, sequenced in a study of T cell repertoires in cytomegalovirus infection. TCRdb fed the reads into MiXCR, producing one record per CDR3 protein. The sample includes fewer than 250,000 distinct CDR3 sequences, about 12% of them seen just once. The sample was PBMCs. Every receptor here comes from a human donor in good health (CMV status not recorded). Some clones in this sample may be carry-over from other donors' samples. The CDR3 runs from the conserved cysteine through the conserved F or W. The order of the fields is CDR3 length, V gene, J gene, D gene, clone size, CDR3 DNA, CDR3 protein. A D gene is named only where the DNA matches it firmly. The size of a clone is reported for some rows only, either as once, few or many, or as a class for expanded clones.

CDR3 length: 13; V gene: TRBV7-2; J gene: TRBJ1-5; D gene: -; clone size: many; CDR3 DNA: TGTGCCAGCAGCGGGGACAGCAATCAGCCCCAGCATTTT; CDR3 protein: CASSGDSNQPQHF
CDR3 length: 17; V gene: TRBV6-6; J gene: TRBJ1-3; D gene: -; clone size: many; CDR3 DNA: TGTGCCAGCAGCCCTCTATGGACAGTTAGCTCTGGAAACACCATATATTTT; CDR3 protein: CASSPLWTVSSGNTIYF
CDR3 length: 14; V gene: TRBV28; J gene: TRBJ2-1; D gene: -; clone size: many; CDR3 DNA: TGTGCCAGCAGTTCGTTTTTAGTCCACAATGAGCAGTTCTTC; CDR3 protein: CASSSFLVHNEQFF
CDR3 length: 14; V gene: TRBV5-1; J gene: TRBJ2-5; D gene: -; clone size: few; CDR3 DNA: TGCGCCAGCAGCTTGGTAACGGGAGATGAGACCCAGTACTTC; CDR3 protein: CASSLVTGDETQYF
CDR3 length: 12; V gene: TRBV20-1; J gene: TRBJ2-3; D gene: TRBD2; clone size: few; CDR3 DNA: TGCAGTGCTAGAGGCCAGGGAGGGACGCAGTATTTT; CDR3 protein: CSARGQGGTQYF
CDR3 length: 15; V gene: TRBV29-1; J gene: TRBJ1-1; D gene: TRBD1; clone size: -; CDR3 DNA: TGCAGCGCCCCAGGACAGGGGACGATGAACACTGAAGCTTTCTTT; CDR3 protein: CSAPGQGTMNTEAFF
CDR3 length: 14; V gene: TRBV7-2; J gene: TRBJ1-4; D gene: -; clone size: many; CDR3 DNA: TGTGCCAGCAGCCGGACAGACCTTAATGAAAAACTGTTTTTT; CDR3 protein: CASSRTDLNEKLFF
CDR3 length: 14; V gene: TRBV20-1; J gene: TRBJ1-4; D gene: -; clone size: few; CDR3 DNA: TGCAGTGCTCTCCAACCACCACCCAAGGAAAAACTGTTTTTT; CDR3 protein: CSALQPPPKEKLFF
CDR3 length: 12; V gene: TRBV12-3/TRBV12-4; J gene: TRBJ2-5; D gene: -; clone size: many; CDR3 DNA: TGTGCCAGCAGCCGGGGGCTCGGTGGCCAGTACTTC; CDR3 protein: CASSRGLGGQYF
CDR3 length: 15; V gene: TRBV6-2/TRBV6-3; J gene: TRBJ2-1; D gene: -; clone size: many; CDR3 DNA: TGTGCCAGCAGTACATTCCTTAGAGGGGACAATGAGCAGTTCTTC; CDR3 protein: CASSTFLRGDNEQFF
CDR3 length: 12; V gene: TRBV20-1; J gene: TRBJ2-7; D gene: TRBD2; clone size: many; CDR3 DNA: TGCAGTGCCCCGACTAGCACACGCGAGCAGTACTTC; CDR3 protein: CSAPTSTREQYF
CDR3 length: 13; V gene: TRBV19; J gene: TRBJ2-3; D gene: -; clone size: few; CDR3 DNA: TGTGCCAGTGGGGCCCTCTCCGCAGATACGCAGTATTTT; CDR3 protein: CASGALSADTQYF
CDR3 length: 12; V gene: TRBV7-2; J gene: TRBJ2-1; D gene: -; clone size: many; CDR3 DNA: TGTGCCAGCAGCCCCCCCTCTCGTGAGCAGTTCTTC; CDR3 protein: CASSPPSREQFF
CDR3 length: 13; V gene: TRBV7-2; J gene: TRBJ1-2; D gene: -; clone size: many; CDR3 DNA: TGTGCCAGCAGCTTAGATCCTGGCGGGGGCTACACCTTC; CDR3 protein: CASSLDPGGGYTF
CDR3 length: 15; V gene: TRBV4-1; J gene: TRBJ2-7; D gene: TRBD1; clone size: -; CDR3 DNA: TGTGCCAGCAGCCAAGCAGGACAGGGGACCTACGAGCAGTACTTC; CDR3 protein: CASSQAGQGTYEQYF
CDR3 length: 16; V gene: TRBV15; J gene: TRBJ1-1; D gene: TRBD1; clone size: -; CDR3 DNA: TGTGCCACCAGCAGAGATTTCGAGGGGGCGAACACTGAAGCTTTCTTT; CDR3 protein: CATSRDFEGANTEAFF
CDR3 length: 13; V gene: TRBV12-3/TRBV12-4; J gene: TRBJ1-4; D gene: -; clone size: many; CDR3 DNA: TGTGCCAGCAGTTTTTACAGTAATGAAAAACTGTTTTTT; CDR3 protein: CASSFYSNEKLFF
CDR3 length: 13; V gene: TRBV7-2; J gene: TRBJ1-3; D gene: TRBD1; clone size: many; CDR3 DNA: TGTGCCAGCAGCCCCGACAGGGTTAACACCATATATTTT; CDR3 protein: CASSPDRVNTIYF
CDR3 length: 12; V gene: TRBV7-9; J gene: TRBJ2-2; D gene: -; clone size: many; CDR3 DNA: TGTGCCAGCAGCTTAGACGCTGGGGAGCTGTTTTTT; CDR3 protein: CASSLDAGELFF
CDR3 length: 12; V gene: TRBV24-1; J gene: TRBJ2-1; D gene: -; clone size: many; CDR3 DNA: TGTGCCACCGGACGCGGGTTCAATGAGCAGTTCTTC; CDR3 protein: CATGRGFNEQFF
CDR3 length: 15; V gene: TRBV7-2; J gene: TRBJ1-4; D gene: -; clone size: many; CDR3 DNA: TGTGCCAGCAGCTTAGATGGGACCGTGAATGAAAAACTGTTTTTT; CDR3 protein: CASSLDGTVNEKLFF
CDR3 length: 14; V gene: TRBV3-1; J gene: TRBJ1-6; D gene: -; clone size: -; CDR3 DNA: TGTGCCAGCAGCCAAGCCATGACGGACTCACCCCTCCACTTT; CDR3 protein: CASSQAMTDSPLHF
CDR3 length: 16; V gene: TRBV27; J gene: TRBJ2-7; D gene: -; clone size: few; CDR3 DNA: TGTGCCAGCAGTTTAGGAGGGGGGACTTCCCGCCACGAGCAGTACTTC; CDR3 protein: CASSLGGGTSRHEQYF
CDR3 length: 16; V gene: TRBV28; J gene: TRBJ1-1; D gene: -; clone size: many; CDR3 DNA: TGTGCCAGCAGTTTAGGGGGTCGCGTTGGGGTCACTGAAGCTTTCTTT; CDR3 protein: CASSLGGRVGVTEAFF
CDR3 length: 16; V gene: TRBV27; J gene: TRBJ1-5; D gene: -; clone size: -; CDR3 DNA: TGTGCCAGCAAGCGCCTGACTTCTTCCGACAATCAGCCCCAGCATTTT; CDR3 protein: CASKRLTSSDNQPQHF
CDR3 length: 17; V gene: TRBV4-3; J gene: TRBJ2-2; D gene: TRBD2; clone size: few; CDR3 DNA: TGCGCCAGCAGCCAAGATTGGCGGGGGGGCCGATCCGGGGAGCTGTTTTTT; CDR3 protein: CASSQDWRGGRSGELFF
CDR3 length: 15; V gene: TRBV12-3/TRBV12-4; J gene: TRBJ1-2; D gene: -; clone size: many; CDR3 DNA: TGTGCCAGCAGTCAGGCCCCAGGGCCCAACTATGGCTACACCTTC; CDR3 protein: CASSQAPGPNYGYTF
CDR3 length: 15; V gene: TRBV5-1; J gene: TRBJ2-3; D gene: -; clone size: -; CDR3 DNA: TGCGCCAGCAGCTTGGTCGGGGTCAGGTCAGATACGCAGTATTTT; CDR3 protein: CASSLVGVRSDTQYF
CDR3 length: 13; V gene: TRBV29-1; J gene: TRBJ1-1; D gene: -; clone size: many; CDR3 DNA: TGCAGCGTCTTGACAGGCTTTAACACTGAAGCTTTCTTT; CDR3 protein: CSVLTGFNTEAFF
CDR3 length: 14; V gene: TRBV11-3; J gene: TRBJ2-1; D gene: -; clone size: many; CDR3 DNA: TGTGCCAGCAGCTTAGATCAGAGGGAAGGTGAGCAGTTCTTC; CDR3 protein: CASSLDQREGEQFF
CDR3 length: 14; V gene: TRBV3-1; J gene: TRBJ1-2; D gene: -; clone size: few; CDR3 DNA: TGTGCCAGCAGCCAAGGTACGGGGAGATATGGCTACACCTTC; CDR3 protein: CASSQGTGRYGYTF
CDR3 length: 17; V gene: TRBV7-2; J gene: TRBJ2-3; D gene: TRBD2; clone size: many; CDR3 DNA: TGTGCCAGCAGCCTCGAGTCGCGGGGGGGCACAGCAGATACGCAGTATTTT; CDR3 protein: CASSLESRGGTADTQYF
CDR3 length: 13; V gene: TRBV7-9; J gene: TRBJ1-5; D gene: -; clone size: many; CDR3 DNA: TGTGCCAGCAGCTTGGGGATCCGAAATCCCCAGCATTTT; CDR3 protein: CASSLGIRNPQHF
CDR3 length: 13; V gene: TRBV11-3; J gene: TRBJ2-1; D gene: TRBD2; clone size: -; CDR3 DNA: TGTGCCAGCAGCTTGGGACTAGCACTTGAGCAGTTCTTC; CDR3 protein: CASSLGLALEQFF
CDR3 length: 15; V gene: TRBV20-1; J gene: TRBJ2-3; D gene: TRBD1; clone size: -; CDR3 DNA: TGCAGTGCTCTACGACAGGGGGTATCTACAGATACGCAGTATTTT; CDR3 protein: CSALRQGVSTDTQYF
CDR3 length: 13; V gene: TRBV19; J gene: TRBJ1-4; D gene: TRBD1; clone size: once; CDR3 DNA: TGTGCCGGCCGGGACAGCCTTAATGAAAAACTGTTTTTT; CDR3 protein: CAGRDSLNEKLFF
CDR3 length: 14; V gene: TRBV4-2; J gene: TRBJ2-7; D gene: -; clone size: few; CDR3 DNA: TGTGCCAGCAGCGGTAATGAAGGGATGAACGAGCAGTACTTC; CDR3 protein: CASSGNEGMNEQYF
CDR3 length: 15; V gene: TRBV11-3; J gene: TRBJ2-1; D gene: TRBD2; clone size: many; CDR3 DNA: TGTGCCAGCAGCTTTAGGACTAGCGGAGGGAATGAGCAGTTCTTC; CDR3 protein: CASSFRTSGGNEQFF
CDR3 length: 13; V gene: TRBV7-2; J gene: TRBJ1-1; D gene: -; clone size: many; CDR3 DNA: TGTGCCAGCAGCCCAACAGGGTACACTGAAGCTTTCTTT; CDR3 protein: CASSPTGYTEAFF
CDR3 length: 14; V gene: TRBV12-3/TRBV12-4; J gene: TRBJ2-7; D gene: TRBD1; clone size: few; CDR3 DNA: TGTGCCAGCAGTTTAGACGGGACAGGGCGTGAGCAGTACTTC; CDR3 protein: CASSLDGTGREQYF
CDR3 length: 14; V gene: TRBV7-2; J gene: TRBJ1-2; D gene: TRBD1; clone size: medium-sized; CDR3 DNA: TGTGCCAGCAGCTTAAACAGGGACAGCTATGGCTACACCTTC; CDR3 protein: CASSLNRDSYGYTF
CDR3 length: 16; V gene: TRBV7-2; J gene: TRBJ1-2; D gene: TRBD1; clone size: many; CDR3 DNA: TGTGCCAGCAGCCGAGTTCCGGGACAGATTAACTATGGCTACACCTTC; CDR3 protein: CASSRVPGQINYGYTF
CDR3 length: 16; V gene: TRBV7-2; J gene: TRBJ2-2; D gene: -; clone size: many; CDR3 DNA: TGTGCCAGCAGCTTAGCGAAAGGGAGGAACACCGGGGAGCTGTTTTTT; CDR3 protein: CASSLAKGRNTGELFF
CDR3 length: 14; V gene: TRBV7-9; J gene: TRBJ1-2; D gene: -; clone size: few; CDR3 DNA: TGTGCCAGCAGCTTAGGGCAGGGGACCTATGGCTACACCTTC; CDR3 protein: CASSLGQGTYGYTF
CDR3 length: 13; V gene: TRBV28; J gene: TRBJ1-4; D gene: TRBD1; clone size: many; CDR3 DNA: TGTGCCAGCAGTCCAGGGGGTGATGAAAAACTGTTTTTT; CDR3 protein: CASSPGGDEKLFF
CDR3 length: 15; V gene: TRBV7-2; J gene: TRBJ2-7; D gene: TRBD2; clone size: many; CDR3 DNA: TGTGCCAGCAGCTCCCTCGGACTAGCCTCCTACGAGCAGTACTTC; CDR3 protein: CASSSLGLASYEQYF
CDR3 length: 11; V gene: TRBV7-2; J gene: TRBJ2-1; D gene: -; clone size: many; CDR3 DNA: TGTGCCAGCAGCACCGGGTTTAGTAGCTTCTTC; CDR3 protein: CASSTGFSSFF
CDR3 length: 16; V gene: TRBV7-2; J gene: TRBJ1-5; D gene: -; clone size: many; CDR3 DNA: TGTGCCAGCAGCTTAGTGGAGGGTGGCGGCAATCAGCCCCAGCATTTT; CDR3 protein: CASSLVEGGGNQPQHF
CDR3 length: 15; V gene: TRBV5-1; J gene: TRBJ1-1; D gene: TRBD1; clone size: -; CDR3 DNA: TGCGCCAGCAGCTCACAGACAGGGCAAAACACTGAAGCTTTCTTT; CDR3 protein: CASSSQTGQNTEAFF
CDR3 length: 15; V gene: TRBV18; J gene: TRBJ2-1; D gene: -; clone size: few; CDR3 DNA: TGTGCCAGCTCACCGCGTGTACTAGGCGGGGATGAGCAGTTCTTC; CDR3 protein: CASSPRVLGGDEQFF
CDR3 length: 11; V gene: TRBV19; J gene: TRBJ1-2; D gene: -; clone size: few; CDR3 DNA: TGTGCCACCCATACCGGCTATGGCTACACCTTC; CDR3 protein: CATHTGYGYTF